The entry that follows covers one TCR beta chain sequence. Its antigen is unidentified. This may be a read error: a much more frequent sequence differs by one nucleotide. The data belong to a study of human T cells and chemical hapten exposure. The time point here: pre-sensitization, week 0. Noted treatment: therapeutic diphenylcyclopropenone sensitization with weekly scalp DPC. What the library attached to individual cDNA molecules were unique molecular identifiers. TCRdb reprocessed the RACE reads via MiXCR and lists one record per CDR3 protein. The sample records roughly 88,000 distinct CDR3 sequences, 9.6% being singletons. Study findings and constraints: Following DPC sensitization, TCRs present above 1 in 1000 frequency showed no change.

The sequenced sample was whole blood, obtained in connection with sensitization to the hapten diphenylcyclopropenone (DPC). The clonotype originates from a woman aged 40 to 50 with alopecia areata. Some clones in this sample may be carry-over from other donors' samples.

The CDR3 DNA follows: TGTGCCAGCAGTCTTTCGGTGGGTTCCCTCCTCCACTTT. Translating gives CASSLSVGSLLHF. This chain connects TRBV6-1 to TRBJ1-6, with unresolved D. The CDR3 is 13 residues long. V lost 5 bases and J 15 bases, leaving 17 bases between the germline ends. CDR1 is MNHNS and CDR2 is SASEGT in the germline V gene.